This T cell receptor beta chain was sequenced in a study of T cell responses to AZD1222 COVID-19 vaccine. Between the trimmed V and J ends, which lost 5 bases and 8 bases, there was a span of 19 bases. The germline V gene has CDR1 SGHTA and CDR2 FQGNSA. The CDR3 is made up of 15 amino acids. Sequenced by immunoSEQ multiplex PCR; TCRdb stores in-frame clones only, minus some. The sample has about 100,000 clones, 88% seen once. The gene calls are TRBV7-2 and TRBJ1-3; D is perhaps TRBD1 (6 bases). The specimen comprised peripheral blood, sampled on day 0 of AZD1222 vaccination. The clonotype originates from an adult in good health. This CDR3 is CASSARGIGGDTIYF. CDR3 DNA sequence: TGTGCCAGCAGCGCCAGGGGCATCGGAGGGGACACCATATATTTT.